Presented here are 32 T cell receptor beta chains from one specimen sequenced in a study of blood T cells in healthy people across ages. The use of a sample-barcoded 5' primer and a J-beta primer mix characterized a second PCR of about 7 to 12 cycles. MiXCR, applied by TCRdb to the 5' RACE reads, yields one record per CDR3 protein. This table has about 1.8 million distinct CDR3 sequences, around 48% appearing once. Specimen: blood. Receptors originate from a woman in her 40s in good health.

The chain recombines TRBV5-1 with TRBJ1-6; D possibly corresponds to TRBD1 (5 bases). V gave up 4 bases and J gave up 0 bases, with 11 bases separating them. This CDR3 spans 16 amino acids. The germline V gene has CDR1 SGHRS and CDR2 YFSETQ. In nucleotides, the CDR3 is TGCGCCAGCAGCGAAGGGGTGAGCTCCTATAATTCACCCCTCCACTTT. Protein: CASSEGVSSYNSPLHF.

This clonotype has just a few counts. The chain couples TRBV6-2 or TRBV6-3 to TRBJ2-3; 9 nucleotides line up with TRBD1. The J segment lost 4 bases and the V segment lost 4 bases, leaving 6 bases of the junction unmatched. The CDR3 contains 15 residues. Germline V gives CDR1 MNHEY, CDR2 SVGEGT. The CDR3 protein is CASSSWGQGSDTQYF. CDR3 coding DNA: TGTGCCAGCAGTTCCTGGGGACAGGGTTCAGATACGCAGTATTTT.

This clonotype has more than one count but fewer than ten. The V gene is TRBV9, the J gene TRBJ2-1; 10 bases align to TRBD2. The CDR3 runs 15 residues. The V segment lost 0 bases and the J segment 5 bases; nucleotides outside the gene matches: 2. The V gene's germline CDR1 is SGDLS and CDR2 YYNGEE. CDR3 sequence reads: CASSVGAGGHNEQFF. DNA for the CDR3: TGTGCCAGCAGCGTAGGAGCGGGGGGGCACAATGAGCAGTTCTTC.

V usage is TRBV9 and J usage is TRBJ2-3; TRBD1 matches 7 bases. The CDR3 sequence is 16 residues long. Per germline, CDR1 SGDLS and CDR2 YYNGEE. V lost 4 bases to trimming and J lost 2 bases; unmatched junction nucleotides: 10. The CDR3 sequence is CASSTGQAGNTDTQYF. In DNA form, the CDR3 reads TGTGCCAGCAGCACCGGACAGGCTGGAAACACAGATACGCAGTATTTT.

The V and J genes are TRBV13 and TRBJ1-2; TRBD1 matches 7 bases. Germline CDR1 and CDR2: PRHDT and FYEKMQ (reference sequence). The V and J ends lost 5 bases and 8 bases, in that order; junction bases with no gene match: 8. This CDR3 has 13 amino acids. For the CDR3, the DNA is TGTGCCAGCAGCCACACAGACAGGGAAGGCTACACCTTC. As protein: CASSHTDREGYTF.

J is TRBJ1-4 and V is TRBV6-1; 9 bases are a match to TRBD1. CDR1 is MNHNS and CDR2 is SASEGT in the germline V gene. CDR3 length: 15 amino acids. V lost 4 bases to trimming and J lost 7 bases; unmatched junction nucleotides: 7. CDR3 residues: CASSAPGQGFEKLFF. In DNA, the CDR3 is TGTGCCAGCAGTGCCCCGGGACAGGGTTTTGAAAAACTGTTTTTT.

V gene TRBV6-6 combines with J gene TRBJ2-7, with a possible D match to TRBD1 (5 bases). Trimming shortened V by 6 bases and J by 0 bases, and 12 bases separated the two germline ends. Germline lookup yields CDR1 MNHNY and CDR2 SVGAGI (reference sequence). The CDR3 runs 14 residues. The DNA for the CDR3 is TGTGCCAGCAGGCGGACACAGGACTCCTACGAGCAGTACTTC. It yields the protein CASRRTQDSYEQYF.

The chain carries TRBV27 and TRBJ2-1; D is tentatively TRBD1 or TRBD2 (6 bases each). The CDR3 length is 16 residues. Trimming removed 2 bases from V and 2 bases from J, with 13 bases in between. The germline V gene has CDR1 MNHEY and CDR2 SMNVEV (reference sequence). CDR3 sequence reads: CASSLRGQDAYNEQFF. The CDR3 nucleotides are TGTGCCAGCAGTTTACGGGGGCAGGACGCCTACAATGAGCAGTTCTTC.

This chain links TRBV29-1 with TRBJ2-7, with TRBD1 identical over 10 bases. CDR1 and CDR2 (germline): SQVTM, ANQGSEA. The CDR3 spans 15 residues. V lost 5 bases, J lost 2 bases, and 9 bases stayed unmatched. Here the CDR3 reads CSVSSGTGVTYEQYF. CDR3 nucleotides: TGCAGCGTTAGTTCCGGGACAGGGGTTACCTACGAGCAGTACTTC.

In its sample, this clonotype was seen a few times. The chain has TRBV20-1 and TRBJ1-2, with D unclear. This CDR3 has 13 residues. The germline V gene has CDR1 DFQATT and CDR2 SNEGSKA (reference sequence). Between the trimmed V and J ends, which lost 1 base and 5 bases, there was a span of 11 bases. This CDR3 reads CSARGQPGYGYTF. The CDR3 region has the DNA TGCAGTGCTAGAGGGCAGCCGGGGTATGGCTACACCTTC.

In this sample, this clonotype turned up a few times. This rearrangement joins TRBV7-3 to TRBJ1-6; D not resolved. CDR1 SGHTA and CDR2 FQGTGA come from the germline V gene. The CDR3 spans 14 residues. Between the trimmed V and J ends, which lost 4 bases and 8 bases, there was a span of 12 bases. The CDR3 loop reads CASSSSYGDSPLHF. In DNA form, the CDR3 reads TGTGCCAGCAGCTCCTCCTACGGTGATTCACCCCTCCACTTT.

The CDR3 DNA is TGCGCCAGCAGCCCCCGCTCCGGGCTAGTTAATGAGCAGTTCTTC. It specifies CASSPRSGLVNEQFF. V is TRBV5-1 and J is TRBJ2-1; D uncertain. CDR3 length equals 15 residues. In germline, CDR1 is SGHRS, CDR2 YFSETQ. Trimming stripped 4 bases from V and 7 bases from J, with 18 bases between.

The genes are TRBV6-2 or TRBV6-3 and TRBJ2-1; D tentatively fits TRBD1 or TRBD2 (5 bases each). Trimming took 2 bases from V and 8 from J, leaving 19 bases between them. The CDR3 covers 16 residues. Germline V CDR1 and CDR2: MNHEY, SVGEGT. The CDR3 region is CASSYPERGLRDEQFF. The CDR3 nucleotides are TGTGCCAGCAGTTACCCTGAACGGGGCCTTAGAGATGAGCAGTTCTTC.

The CDR3 DNA reads as TGTGCCAGCAGCCAGTTCTACAATGAGCAGTACTTC. As protein: CASSQFYNEQYF. The chain uses TRBV7-2 and TRBJ2-5; D is undetermined. Per germline, CDR1 SGHTA and CDR2 FQGNSA. This CDR3 is built from 12 residues. With 5 bases removed from V and 11 bases from J, the gap between germline ends came to 15 bases. Full variable domain (remainder filled in from reference TRBV7-2 and TRBJ2-5): GAGVSQSPSNKVTEKGKDVELRCDPISGHTALYWYRQSLGQGLEFLIYFQGNSAPDKSGLPSDRFSAERTGGSVSTLTIQRTQQEDSAVYLCASSQFYNEQYFGPGTRLLVL.

There are a few counts of this clonotype. This rearrangement joins TRBV9 to TRBJ2-5, with a possible D match to TRBD1 (5 bases). Deletions cut 4 bases from V and 4 bases from J, with 11 bases between. The CDR3 has 13 residues. The germline gives CDR1 SGDLS, CDR2 YYNGEE. CDR3 nucleotide sequence: TGTGCCAGCAGCAAGGGGCCGGGAGAGACCCAGTACTTC. Its protein is CASSKGPGETQYF.

This sequence joins TRBV10-3 and TRBJ2-1; the match to TRBD2 covers 12 bases. Germline values: CDR1 ENHRY, CDR2 SYGVKD. The CDR3 runs 17 residues. V trimming: 2 bases; J trimming: 7 bases; junction bases outside the gene matches: 9. In DNA form, the CDR3 reads TGTGCCATCAGTGAGCCCCGTCTAGCGGGGGGGCCAAATGAGCAGTTCTTC. Amino acids: CAISEPRLAGGPNEQFF.

In its sample, this clonotype was seen a few times. The chain employs TRBV20-1 and TRBJ2-7, with TRBD2 matching over 7 bases. J gave up 0 bases and V 4 bases, and 15 bases lay outside the gene matches. The CDR3 extends over 17 amino acids. Germline CDR1 reads DFQATT; CDR2 reads SNEGSKA (reference sequence). This CDR3 is CSANHARRDYNSYEQYF. The CDR3 DNA is TGCAGTGCTAACCACGCACGTCGGGACTACAACTCCTACGAGCAGTACTTC.

This clonotype has just a few counts. The chain combines TRBV20-1 with TRBJ2-4, with TRBD1 matching 8 bases. The closer fit of TRBJ2-7 to the DNA end suggests the J call may be wrong. Germline CDR1 is DFQATT and CDR2 is SNEGSKA (reference sequence). This CDR3 contains 12 residues. The CDR3 nucleotides read TGCAGTGCTAGAGGAGACAGGGGCGAGCAGTACTTC. It encodes CSARGDRGEQYF.

This rearrangement joins TRBV4-1 to TRBJ2-1, with no clear D. From germline, CDR1 is MGHRA and CDR2 YSYEKL. The CDR3 runs to 19 residues. The V end lost 1 base, the J end lost 4 bases, and 23 bases lay between the germline ends. Here the CDR3 DNA reads TGCGCCAGCAGCCAAGTGCTACAAGCGAGCACCACAAGGTACAATGAGCAGTTCTTC. Encoded protein: CASSQVLQASTTRYNEQFF.

V and J are TRBV20-1 and TRBJ2-5; D is perhaps TRBD2 (6 bases). The length of the CDR3 is 13 residues. V lost 5 bases to trimming and J lost 0 bases, with 10 bases between them. The germline V gene has CDR1 DFQATT and CDR2 SNEGSKA (reference sequence). The CDR3 reads CSAPGANQETQYF. CDR3 coding DNA: TGCAGTGCTCCGGGAGCCAACCAAGAGACCCAGTACTTC.

The chain couples TRBV12-3 or TRBV12-4 to TRBJ2-7, with D perhaps matching TRBD1 (5 bases). The CDR3 has 14 residues. Trimming removed 8 bases at V and 2 bases at J, with 16 bases between. The CDR3 DNA is TGTGCCAGCGCTCAGGGTAGTAGTCCCTACGAGCAGTACTTC. Encoded protein: CASAQGSSPYEQYF.

The chain has TRBV7-3 and TRBJ2-5, with 10 bases aligning to TRBD2. CDR1 and CDR2 (germline): SGHTA, FQGTGA. This CDR3 has 15 amino acids. The V and J ends lost 5 bases and 4 bases, in that order; junction bases with no gene match: 7. In DNA, the CDR3 is TGTGCCAGCAGCCGCGGGTCTAGCGGGGGAGAGACCCAGTACTTC. This codes for CASSRGSSGGETQYF.

The chain is built from TRBV2 and TRBJ2-3; D is possibly TRBD2 (6 bases). In germline, CDR1 is SNHLY, CDR2 FYNNEI. The CDR3 covers 12 residues. Trimming shortened V by 8 bases and J by 5 bases, and 11 bases separated the two germline ends. The CDR3 DNA sequence: TGTGCCAGCGGAGGGAGTGGAGATACGCAGTATTTT. This encodes CASGGSGDTQYF.

The chain couples TRBV7-2 to TRBJ2-5; 11 nucleotides match TRBD1. The CDR3 has 15 residues. Trimming removed 5 bases from V and 7 bases from J; junction bases left unmatched: 9. Germline assignment: CDR1 SGHTA and CDR2 FQGNSA. This CDR3 reads CASSPGTGGMGTQYF. The DNA for the CDR3 is TGTGCCAGCAGCCCGGGGACAGGGGGAATGGGGACCCAGTACTTC.

The CDR3 sequence is CASSVTGGGSADTQYF. Here the CDR3 DNA reads TGTGCCAGCAGCGTAACGGGGGGGGGTTCCGCAGATACGCAGTATTTT. The gene calls are TRBV9 and TRBJ2-3, with TRBD2 matching over 8 bases. Germline V CDR1 and CDR2: SGDLS, YYNGEE. The CDR3 consists of 16 residues. V shed 1 base, J shed 4 bases, and the junction held 8 bases outside the gene matches.

The chain employs TRBV4-3 and TRBJ1-6; tentatively, D is TRBD1 (5 bases). Trimming shortened V by 4 bases and J by 3 bases, and 16 bases separated the two germline ends. The CDR3 covers 17 residues. The germline V gene encodes CDR1 LGHNA and CDR2 YSLEER. The CDR3 region is CASSRQLQGNYNSPLHF. In DNA, the CDR3 is TGCGCCAGCAGCCGCCAGCTGCAGGGTAACTATAATTCACCCCTCCACTTT.

This chain connects TRBV11-2 to TRBJ2-1; 13 bases line up with TRBD2. V shed 5 bases, J shed 0 bases, and the junction held 7 bases outside the gene matches. This CDR3 comprises 18 residues. Germline V gives CDR1 SGHAT, CDR2 FQNNGV. In DNA, the CDR3 is TGTGCCAGCAGCCGGACTAGCGGGGGCATCAGCTCCTACAATGAGCAGTTCTTC. It yields the protein CASSRTSGGISSYNEQFF.

This sequence joins TRBV7-6 and TRBJ2-6; D not certain. The V end lost 5 bases, the J end lost 0 bases, and 11 bases lay between the germline ends. Germline values: CDR1 SGHVS, CDR2 FNYEAQ. CDR3 size: 16 residues. The CDR3 loop is CASSRHRDSGANVLTF. DNA for the CDR3: TGTGCCAGCAGCCGGCATAGGGACTCTGGGGCCAACGTCCTGACTTTC.

V and J are TRBV6-6 and TRBJ2-7; TRBD1 is a possible D gene (5 bases). Germline V gene lookup returns CDR1 MNHNY and CDR2 SVGAGI (reference sequence). The CDR3 is made up of 12 amino acids. V lost 8 bases to trimming and J lost 2 bases, with 10 bases between them. This CDR3 reads CASGRQPYEQYF. In DNA, the CDR3 is TGTGCCAGCGGTCGACAGCCCTACGAGCAGTACTTC.

As for this clonotype: One end of the junction is discordant with germline, which a read error may explain. This chain joins TRBV6-1 and TRBJ2-3, with D possibly being TRBD2 (5 bases). CDR3 length equals 16 residues. Per germline, CDR1 MNHNS and CDR2 SASEGT. The CDR3 nucleotides are TGTGTCAGCAGTGGCCCCCGGGGTTTCAGCACAGATACGCAGTATTTT. Translating gives CVSSGPRGFSTDTQYF.

This clonotype has a handful of counts. The DNA for the CDR3 is TGTGCCAGCAGATCACCAACAGGGGATGAGCAGTTCTTC. Amino acids: CASRSPTGDEQFF. The rearrangement joins TRBV2 to TRBJ2-1; 7 nucleotides agree with TRBD1. The germline CDR1 and CDR2 sequences are SNHLY and FYNNEI. With V trimmed by 6 bases and J by 8 bases, 7 bases remained unmatched. The CDR3 extends over 13 amino acids.

The chain couples TRBV4-3 to TRBJ2-3, with 11 nucleotides matching TRBD2. CDR1 and CDR2 (germline): LGHNA, YSLEER. V lost 0 bases to trimming and J lost 0 bases; unmatched junction nucleotides: 2. The CDR3 has 17 residues. The CDR3: CASSQDASGGSTDTQYF. The CDR3 DNA reads TGCGCCAGCAGCCAAGATGCTAGCGGGGGGAGCACAGATACGCAGTATTTT.